This passage covers 20 T cell receptor beta chains from one sample sequenced in a study of blood T cell repertoires in COVID-19. Clones were read by immunoSEQ multiplex PCR, and TCRdb kept only the in-frame ones, dropping some. The sample holds tens of thousands of clones, around 73% seen once. Sequenced material: peripheral blood. These TCRs come from a man aged 80 or over with acute or convalescent COVID-19.

This clone was observed a single time. J is TRBJ1-2 and V is TRBV7-9; TRBD1 might be the D (5 bases). Trimming took off 4 bases at V and 8 bases at J, with 17 bases between the two ends. This CDR3 region has 14 residues. CDR1 is SEHNR, CDR2 FQNEAQ, per germline (reference sequence). CDR3 residues: CASSSPGRAGGYTF. In nucleotides, the CDR3 is TGTGCCAGCAGCTCCCCGGGCAGGGCAGGCGGCTACACCTTC.

The V and J genes are TRBV3-1 (or the pseudogene TRBV3-2) and TRBJ1-6; D gene ambiguous. This CDR3 comprises 13 residues. Germline V gene data show CDR1 as LGHDT and CDR2 as YNNKEL (reference sequence). Trimming stripped 0 bases from V and 6 bases from J, with 3 bases between. The CDR3 nucleotides read TGTGCCAGCAGCCAAGACGGTAATTCACCCCTCCACTTT. Protein product: CASSQDGNSPLHF.

This chain connects TRBV7-8 to TRBJ2-1; D is unresolved. The CDR3 consists of 15 residues. The germline V gene encodes CDR1 SGHVS and CDR2 FQNEAQ. The V end was cut by 3 bases, the J end by 5 bases, with 14 bases between. For the CDR3, the DNA is TGTGCCAGCAGCTTCGCCAAGACATACGACAATGAGCAGTTCTTC. Protein product: CASSFAKTYDNEQFF.

This chain connects TRBV2 to TRBJ2-7; 9 bases are a match to TRBD1. Losses at the gene ends were 5 bases for V and 6 bases for J; bases not matched to a gene: 14. The CDR3 is made up of 16 amino acids. Germline V CDR1 and CDR2: SNHLY, FYNNEI. CDR3 in amino acids: CASSYGTGLVLGEQYF. The CDR3 DNA is TGTGCCAGCAGTTACGGGACAGGGCTTGTTCTAGGCGAGCAGTACTTC.

CDR3 bases: TGTGCCAGCAGGGGCGGGACAGGCCATACCGGGGAGCTGTTTTTT. Encoded protein: CASRGGTGHTGELFF. The genes are TRBV6-5 and TRBJ2-2; TRBD1 matches 8 bases. Germline assignment: CDR1 MNHEY and CDR2 SVGAGI. The ends lost 6 bases at V and 5 bases at J; junction bases unmatched: 8. CDR3 length equals 15 residues.

The V call is TRBV15, the J call TRBJ2-7, with 8 bases lining up with TRBD1. CDR1 LNHNV and CDR2 YYDKDF come from the germline V gene (reference sequence). The CDR3 is 15 amino acids. The trim removed 5 bases at V and 2 bases at J, leaving 8 bases unmatched. The DNA for the CDR3 is TGTGCCACCAGCCCCGGGACAGGTTATACCTACGAGCAGTACTTC. This translates into CATSPGTGYTYEQYF.

J is TRBJ2-2 and V is TRBV7-2, with TRBD2 identical over 12 bases. The germline V gene has CDR1 SGHTA and CDR2 FQGNSA. V dropped 2 bases and J dropped 5; count of bases not matched to a gene: 3. This CDR3 comprises 16 residues. The CDR3 region is CASSLRLAGVTGELFF. The CDR3 nucleotides are TGTGCCAGCAGCTTAAGACTAGCGGGGGTGACCGGGGAGCTGTTTTTT.

DNA of the CDR3: TGTGCCAGCAGGCCCGACAGGGACACCGGGGAGCTGTTTTTT. Its protein product is CASRPDRDTGELFF. The rearrangement uses TRBV6-5 and TRBJ2-2; 7 nucleotides agree with TRBD1. V gave up 6 bases and J gave up 3 bases; unmatched junction bases: 4. The CDR3 runs to 14 residues. The germline V gene has CDR1 MNHEY and CDR2 SVGAGI.

This clone was found once. The chain carries TRBV19 and TRBJ1-1, with D maybe TRBD1 (5 bases). The CDR3 is 14 amino acids. CDR1 is LNHDA and CDR2 is SQIVND in the germline V gene (reference sequence). Trimming removed 7 bases from V and 4 bases from J, with 16 bases in between. The CDR3 DNA is TGTGCCAGTACGCTCGGGGGGGAAGGCACTGAAGCTTTCTTT. It yields the protein CASTLGGEGTEAFF.

The chain links TRBV29-1 to TRBJ1-2, with D uncertain. Germline CDR1 reads SQVTM; CDR2 reads ANQGSEA. Between the trimmed V and J ends, which lost 4 bases and 4 bases, there was a span of 13 bases. The CDR3 runs to 13 residues. For the CDR3, the DNA is TGCAGCGTTGTGAAGGAGGACGGCTATGGCTACACCTTC. It specifies CSVVKEDGYGYTF.

This clone was detected only a few times. This chain uses TRBV16 with TRBJ2-3, with D unclear. The CDR3 length is 13 residues. The V gene's germline CDR1 is KGHSY and CDR2 FQNENV. V was cut by 1 base and J by 2 bases, with 4 bases left in between. CDR3 nucleotides: TGTGCCAGCAGCCAATACTCCACAGATACGCAGTATTTT. It is translated as CASSQYSTDTQYF.

The J gene is TRBJ1-2, the V gene TRBV19, with D tentatively TRBD1 (5 bases). This CDR3 region has 14 residues. CDR1 and CDR2 (germline): LNHDA, SQIVND (reference sequence). Trimming stripped 5 bases from V and 3 bases from J, with 13 bases between. The chain's CDR3 is CASSPRGSDYGYTF. The CDR3 DNA follows: TGTGCCAGTAGTCCGCGGGGGTCAGACTATGGCTACACCTTC.

The V call is TRBV27, the J call TRBJ1-2, with D maybe TRBD1 (5 bases). This CDR3 region has 19 residues. Germline V gene data show CDR1 as MNHEY and CDR2 as SMNVEV (reference sequence). Trimming stripped 4 bases from V and 1 base from J, with 25 bases between. DNA for the CDR3: TGTGCCAGCAGTTCCGTCCAGGGCAGGAAGACAACCCTTAACTATGGCTACACCTTC. This gives the protein CASSSVQGRKTTLNYGYTF.

The V gene is TRBV5-6, the J gene TRBJ2-7, with TRBD2 matching over 11 bases. This CDR3 spans 16 amino acids. Germline-derived CDR1 and CDR2 are SGHDT and YYEEEE. Losses at the gene ends were 2 bases for V and 0 bases for J; bases not matched to a gene: 4. The CDR3 loop reads CASSFLAGGVSYEQYF. CDR3 nucleotide sequence: TGTGCCAGCAGCTTTCTAGCGGGGGGCGTCTCCTACGAGCAGTACTTC.

The gene calls are TRBV2 and TRBJ1-1, with D possibly TRBD1 on 6 matching bases. The germline CDR1 and CDR2 sequences are SNHLY and FYNNEI. Trimming cost V 5 bases and J 4 bases, with 14 bases left between them. The CDR3 spans 14 residues. Here the CDR3 reads CASSSQGYSTEAFF. CDR3 coding DNA: TGTGCCAGCAGTTCACAGGGTTATAGCACTGAAGCTTTCTTT.

The chain couples TRBV19 to TRBJ1-2; 7 bases line up with TRBD1. CDR1 is LNHDA and CDR2 is SQIVND in the germline V gene (reference sequence). The CDR3 totals 15 residues. Losses at the gene ends were 5 bases for V and 4 bases for J; bases not matched to a gene: 10. The DNA of the CDR3 is TGTGCCAGTAGTCGGGACAGACAGTCGAGCTATGGCTACACCTTC. Translated: CASSRDRQSSYGYTF. Complete variable domain (other parts from reference TRBV19 and TRBJ1-2): DGGITQSPKYLFRKEGQNVTLSCEQNLNHDAMYWYRQDPGQGLRLIYYSQIVNDFQKGDIAEGYSVSREKKESFPLTVTSAQKNPTAFYLCASSRDRQSSYGYTFGSGTRLTVV.

This chain links TRBV11-2 with TRBJ2-3, with 15 bases lining up with TRBD2. After removal of 5 bases from V and 2 bases from J, the junction contained 5 bases not matched to a gene. CDR1 is SGHAT, CDR2 FQNNGV, per germline. This CDR3 region has 17 residues. CDR3 region: CASSPGTSGGLTDTQYF. CDR3 DNA sequence: TGTGCCAGCAGCCCTGGGACTAGCGGGGGGCTCACAGATACGCAGTATTTT.

The gene calls are TRBV27 and TRBJ1-6; no clear D. This CDR3 has 12 amino acids. Trimming cost V 2 bases and J 9 bases, with 5 bases left between them. Looked up from germline, CDR1 is MNHEY and CDR2 is SMNVEV (reference sequence). The CDR3 region is CASSLRSSPLHF. The CDR3 DNA reads TGTGCCAGCAGTTTAAGGAGTTCACCCCTCCACTTT.

This clone was found a few times. DNA of the CDR3: TGTGCCAGCACCCCCCCGCAGGGCCTATACAATGAGCAGTTCTTC. This codes for CASTPPQGLYNEQFF. The J gene is TRBJ2-1, the V gene TRBV6-2 or TRBV6-3, with D possibly being TRBD1 (5 bases). V was trimmed by 7 bases and J by 4 bases, leaving 17 bases between them. Germline values: CDR1 MNHEY, CDR2 SVGEGT. This CDR3 contains 15 residues.

The V and J genes are TRBV2 and TRBJ2-1; 9 bases align to TRBD2. The CDR3 sequence is 17 residues long. The germline V gene encodes CDR1 SNHLY and CDR2 FYNNEI. The V gene end was trimmed by 5 bases and the J gene end by 8 bases; junction bases not matched to a gene: 16. CDR3 DNA: TGTGCCAGCAGTCCCTATCTTAGCGGGGGCCGATCTTATGAGCAGTTCTTC. This encodes CASSPYLSGGRSYEQFF.